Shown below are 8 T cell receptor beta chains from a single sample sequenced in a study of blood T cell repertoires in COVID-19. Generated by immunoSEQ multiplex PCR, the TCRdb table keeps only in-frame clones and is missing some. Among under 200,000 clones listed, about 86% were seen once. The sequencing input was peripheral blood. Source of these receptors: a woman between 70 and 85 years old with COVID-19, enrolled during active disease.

This CDR3 reads CASSQDDTYNEQFF. The DNA for the CDR3 is TGCGCCAGCAGCCAAGATGACACCTACAATGAGCAGTTCTTC. The chain uses TRBV4-1 and TRBJ2-1, with no clear D. V was shortened by 0 bases and J by 2 bases, with 5 bases between the two germline ends. This CDR3 has 14 amino acids. The germline V gene has CDR1 MGHRA and CDR2 YSYEKL.

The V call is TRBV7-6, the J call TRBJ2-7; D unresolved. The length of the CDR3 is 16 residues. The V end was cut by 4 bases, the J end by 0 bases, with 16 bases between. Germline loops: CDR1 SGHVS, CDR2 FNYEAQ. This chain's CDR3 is CASSSNIERSSYEQYF. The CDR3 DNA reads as TGTGCCAGCAGCTCCAACATAGAGAGGTCCTCCTACGAGCAGTACTTC.

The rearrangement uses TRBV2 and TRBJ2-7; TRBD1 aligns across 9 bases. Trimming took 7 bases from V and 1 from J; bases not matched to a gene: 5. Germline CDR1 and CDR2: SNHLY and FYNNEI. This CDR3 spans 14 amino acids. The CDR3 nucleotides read TGTGCCAGCACCCAAGGGACAGGGTCCTACGAGCAGTACTTC. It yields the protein CASTQGTGSYEQYF.

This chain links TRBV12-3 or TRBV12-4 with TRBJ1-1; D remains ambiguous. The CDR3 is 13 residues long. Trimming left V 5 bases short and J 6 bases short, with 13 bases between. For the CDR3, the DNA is TGTGCCAGCAGTGGTAGCCTGCTGCCTGAAGCTTTCTTT. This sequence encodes CASSGSLLPEAFF.

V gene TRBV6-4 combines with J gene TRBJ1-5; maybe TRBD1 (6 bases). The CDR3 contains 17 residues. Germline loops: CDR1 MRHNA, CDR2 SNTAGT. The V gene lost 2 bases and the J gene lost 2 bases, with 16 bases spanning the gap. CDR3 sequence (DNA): TGTGCCAGCAGTGACCGAACAGGGATTTCCGGCAATCAGCCCCAGCATTTT. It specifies CASSDRTGISGNQPQHF.

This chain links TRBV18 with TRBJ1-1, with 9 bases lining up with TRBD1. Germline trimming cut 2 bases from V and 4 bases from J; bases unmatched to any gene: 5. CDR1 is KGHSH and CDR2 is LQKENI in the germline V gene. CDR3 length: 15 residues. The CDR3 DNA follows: TGTGCCAGCTCACCAACAGGGGGCGCGAGCACTGAAGCTTTCTTT. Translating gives CASSPTGGASTEAFF.

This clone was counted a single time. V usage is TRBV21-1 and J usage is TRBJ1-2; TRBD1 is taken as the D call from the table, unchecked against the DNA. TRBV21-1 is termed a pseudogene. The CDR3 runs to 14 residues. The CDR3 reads CARPHPRDICGYTF. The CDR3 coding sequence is TGTGCCAGGCCCCACCCGAGGGACATTTGTGGCTACACCTTC.

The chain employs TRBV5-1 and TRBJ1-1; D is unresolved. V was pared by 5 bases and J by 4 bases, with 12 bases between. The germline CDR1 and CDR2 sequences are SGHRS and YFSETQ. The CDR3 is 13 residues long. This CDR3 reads CASRRTPGTEAFF. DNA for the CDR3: TGCGCCAGCAGACGTACGCCAGGCACTGAAGCTTTCTTT.